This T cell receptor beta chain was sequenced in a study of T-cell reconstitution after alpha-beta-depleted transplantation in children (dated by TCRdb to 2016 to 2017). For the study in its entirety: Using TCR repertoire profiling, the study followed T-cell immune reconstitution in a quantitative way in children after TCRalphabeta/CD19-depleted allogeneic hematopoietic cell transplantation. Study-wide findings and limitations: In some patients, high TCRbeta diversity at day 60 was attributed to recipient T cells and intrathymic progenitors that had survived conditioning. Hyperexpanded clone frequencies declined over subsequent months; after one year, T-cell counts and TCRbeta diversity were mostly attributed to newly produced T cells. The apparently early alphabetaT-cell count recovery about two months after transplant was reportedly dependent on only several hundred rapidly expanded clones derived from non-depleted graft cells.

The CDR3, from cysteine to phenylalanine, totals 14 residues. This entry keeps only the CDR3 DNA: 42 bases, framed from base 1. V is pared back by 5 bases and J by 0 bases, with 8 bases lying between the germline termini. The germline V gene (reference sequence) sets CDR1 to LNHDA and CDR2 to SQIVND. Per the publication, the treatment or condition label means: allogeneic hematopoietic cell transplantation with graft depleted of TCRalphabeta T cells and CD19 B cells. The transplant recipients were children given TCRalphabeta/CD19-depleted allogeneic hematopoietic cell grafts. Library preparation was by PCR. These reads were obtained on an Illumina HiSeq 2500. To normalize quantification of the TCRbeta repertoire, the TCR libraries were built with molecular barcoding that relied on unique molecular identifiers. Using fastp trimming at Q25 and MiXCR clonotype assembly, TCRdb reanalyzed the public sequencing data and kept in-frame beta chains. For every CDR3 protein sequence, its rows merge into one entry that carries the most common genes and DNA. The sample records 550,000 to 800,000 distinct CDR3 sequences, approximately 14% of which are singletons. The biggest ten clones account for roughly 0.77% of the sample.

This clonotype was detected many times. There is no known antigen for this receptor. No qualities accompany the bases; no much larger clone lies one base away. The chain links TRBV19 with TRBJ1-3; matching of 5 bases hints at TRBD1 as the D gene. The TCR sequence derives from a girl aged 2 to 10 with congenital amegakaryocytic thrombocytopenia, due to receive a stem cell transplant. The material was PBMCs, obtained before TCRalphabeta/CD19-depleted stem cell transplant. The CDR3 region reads CASSSGVSGNTIYF. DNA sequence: TGTGCCAGTAGTTCGGGGGTCTCTGGAAACACCATATATTTT.